Listed below are T cell receptor beta chains from one sample, sequenced in a study of blood T cell repertoires in COVID-19. The table came from immunoSEQ multiplex PCR; TCRdb's copy has only in-frame clones and leaves some out. The sample contains more than 85,000 clones, 60% to 80% of which appear only once. The sample consisted of peripheral blood. Source of these receptors: a woman aged 45-65 years with acute or convalescent COVID-19. Each CDR3 is given with its conserved first and last residue. Fields, in order: J gene, clone size, V gene, D gene, CDR3 protein, CDR3 DNA. The D gene is left open where the match is weak. Expanded clones are given a class, and other clones once, few, many or no size at all.

j_gene: TRBJ2-3
abundance: -
v_gene: TRBV12-3/TRBV12-4
d_gene: -
CDR3aa: CASSFRGAYTQYF
CDR3nt: TGTGCCAGCAGTTTTCGGGGGGCCTATACGCAGTATTTT

j_gene: TRBJ2-3
abundance: -
v_gene: TRBV5-1
d_gene: -
CDR3aa: CASSLSLAMSTDTQYF
CDR3nt: TGCGCCAGCAGCTTGTCCCTAGCGATGAGCACAGATACGCAGTATTTT

j_gene: TRBJ2-1
abundance: -
v_gene: TRBV5-1
d_gene: -
CDR3aa: CASRQLRYNEQFF
CDR3nt: TGCGCCAGTAGACAGCTACGGTACAATGAGCAGTTCTTC

j_gene: TRBJ1-2
abundance: once
v_gene: TRBV15
d_gene: -
CDR3aa: CATSRERQAWGYTF
CDR3nt: TGTGCCACCAGCAGAGAGCGACAGGCGTGGGGCTACACCTTC

j_gene: TRBJ1-5
abundance: -
v_gene: TRBV6-5
d_gene: -
CDR3aa: CASGERQPQHF
CDR3nt: TGTGCCAGCGGGGAGAGACAGCCCCAGCATTTT

j_gene: TRBJ2-6
abundance: -
v_gene: TRBV7-2
d_gene: -
CDR3aa: CASSWTASGANVLTF
CDR3nt: TGTGCCAGCAGCTGGACAGCCTCTGGGGCCAACGTCCTGACTTTC

j_gene: TRBJ2-5
abundance: -
v_gene: TRBV5-6
d_gene: -
CDR3aa: CASSLRETQYF
CDR3nt: TGTGCCAGCAGCTTGCGAGAGACCCAGTACTTC

j_gene: TRBJ1-5
abundance: once
v_gene: TRBV28
d_gene: TRBD1
CDR3aa: CASSLGQGRRDNQPQHF
CDR3nt: TGTGCCAGCAGTTTGGGACAGGGAAGGAGGGACAATCAGCCCCAGCATTTT

j_gene: TRBJ1-1
abundance: once
v_gene: TRBV5-1
d_gene: -
CDR3aa: CASTPREVGYTEAFF
CDR3nt: TGCGCCAGCACCCCCCGAGAGGTGGGTTACACTGAAGCTTTCTTT

j_gene: TRBJ2-2
abundance: -
v_gene: TRBV10-3
d_gene: -
CDR3aa: CAISPYERGELFF
CDR3nt: TGTGCCATCAGTCCCTATGAAAGAGGAGAGCTGTTTTTT

j_gene: TRBJ1-1
abundance: -
v_gene: TRBV4-3
d_gene: -
CDR3aa: CASSQGSDTEAFF
CDR3nt: TGCGCCAGCAGCCAAGGGAGCGACACTGAAGCTTTCTTT

j_gene: TRBJ2-5
abundance: few
v_gene: TRBV28
d_gene: -
CDR3aa: CASSPRRLEGGETQYF
CDR3nt: TGTGCCAGCAGTCCCCGTCGGCTTGAGGGAGGAGAGACCCAGTACTTC

j_gene: TRBJ2-3
abundance: -
v_gene: TRBV30
d_gene: -
CDR3aa: CAWSQGTILGTDTQYF
CDR3nt: TGTGCCTGGAGTCAGGGTACGATTCTAGGGACAGATACGCAGTATTTT

j_gene: TRBJ1-2
abundance: few
v_gene: TRBV9
d_gene: -
CDR3aa: CASSLGSGANNYGYTF
CDR3nt: TGTGCCAGCAGCTTAGGGTCAGGGGCCAACAACTATGGCTACACCTTC

j_gene: TRBJ1-1
abundance: once
v_gene: TRBV7-9
d_gene: TRBD1
CDR3aa: CASSSGTALEAFF
CDR3nt: TGTGCCAGCAGCTCCGGGACAGCTCTTGAAGCTTTCTTT

j_gene: TRBJ2-7
abundance: -
v_gene: TRBV7-2
d_gene: TRBD2
CDR3aa: CASSLDILAGLSYEQYF
CDR3nt: TGTGCCAGCAGCTTAGATATCCTAGCGGGACTTTCCTACGAGCAGTACTTC

j_gene: TRBJ2-7
abundance: -
v_gene: TRBV18
d_gene: -
CDR3aa: CASSPRRLSYEQYF
CDR3nt: TGTGCCAGCTCCCCCCGCAGGCTGTCCTACGAGCAGTACTTC

j_gene: TRBJ1-1
abundance: -
v_gene: TRBV2
d_gene: -
CDR3aa: CASSEADMNTEAFF
CDR3nt: TGTGCCAGCAGTGAGGCAGATATGAACACTGAAGCTTTCTTT

j_gene: TRBJ2-1
abundance: -
v_gene: TRBV9
d_gene: -
CDR3aa: CASSVAGLTSYNEQFF
CDR3nt: TGTGCCAGCAGCGTAGCTGGCCTTACCTCCTACAATGAGCAGTTCTTC

j_gene: TRBJ1-5
abundance: -
v_gene: TRBV18
d_gene: -
CDR3aa: CASSPYRVAQPQHF
CDR3nt: TGTGCCAGCTCACCCTACAGGGTAGCACAGCCCCAGCATTTT

j_gene: TRBJ2-3
abundance: -
v_gene: TRBV4-2
d_gene: TRBD2
CDR3aa: CASSATSGSTDTQYF
CDR3nt: TGTGCCAGCAGCGCAACTAGCGGCTCCACAGATACGCAGTATTTT